Shown below are 11 T cell receptor beta chains from a single sample sequenced in a study of T cells in women clearing cervical HPV infection. Clones were sequenced by immunoSEQ multiplex PCR, and TCRdb holds only the in-frame ones, with some missing. The specimen's table records 25,000 to 35,000 clones. Sequences were obtained from blood buffy coat. Receptor source: a woman aged 18 to 69 with a cervical HPV16 infection that either progressed to CIN3+ or cleared (not recorded which).

Of note for this clone: The sequenced fragment ends 3 residues before the CDR3 boundary, so the rest is inferred from the germline J gene. The gene calls are TRBV18 and TRBJ2-7; the D gene is possibly TRBD2 (6 bases). The V gene lost 3 bases and the J gene lost 0 bases, with 12 bases spanning the gap. The germline CDR1 and CDR2 sequences are KGHSH and LQKENI. The CDR3 is made up of 15 amino acids. Incomplete CDR3 DNA: TGTGCCAGCTCACCTGGGACTTCCTCCTCCTACGAG. Its protein product is CASSPGTSSSYE. The whole CDR3 is CASSPGTSSSYEQYF.

About this clone: The CDR3 goes on 3 residues after the read ends, and that part is filled in from the germline J gene. This sequence joins TRBV2 and TRBJ2-3; 9 bases match TRBD1. The V and J ends lost 1 base and 6 bases, in that order; junction bases with no gene match: 5. The CDR3 is 15 amino acids. Germline loops: CDR1 SNHLY, CDR2 FYNNEI. Partial CDR3 DNA: TGTGCCAGCAGTGAAGAGGGACAGGGTAACGATACG. It translates to CASSEEGQGNDT. The entire CDR3 reads CASSEEGQGNDTQYF.

Remarks on this clone: The CDR3 end falls 3 residues outside the read, so it is completed with the germline J gene. The V call is TRBV20-1, the J call TRBJ2-7, with TRBD1 matching over 7 bases. There are 15 residues in the CDR3. Germline CDR1 reads DFQATT; CDR2 reads SNEGSKA (reference sequence). V gave up 5 bases and J gave up 0 bases; unmatched junction bases: 10. CDR3 bases read: TGCAGTGCTCGTCCCCGGGACAGCTACTCCTACGAG. Translating gives CSARPRDSYSYE. From start to end, the CDR3 is CSARPRDSYSYEQYF.

For this clone: The DNA ends 3 residues before the CDR3 does, and the rest of the CDR3 is filled in from the germline J gene. V is TRBV5-4 and J is TRBJ1-1; 7 bases are a match to TRBD1. The CDR3 runs 15 residues. Germline lookup yields CDR1 SGHNT and CDR2 YYREEE (reference sequence). Trimming removed 3 bases from V and 3 bases from J; junction bases left unmatched: 8. The CDR3: CASSSLTGVDTEAFF. The CDR3 DNA, read in part, is TGTGCCAGCAGCTCTTTAACAGGGGTAGACACTGAA. The full variable domain, its missing parts supplied by reference TRBV5-4 and TRBJ1-1, is ETGVTQSPTHLIKTRGQQVTLRCSSQSGHNTVSWYQQALGQGPQFIFQYYREEENGRGNFPPRFSGLQFPNYSSELNVNALELDDSALYLCASSSLTGVDTEAFFGQGTRLTVV.

About this clone: The CDR3 is cut off 3 residues early in the read; its end comes from the germline J gene. The gene calls are TRBV6-1 and TRBJ1-1; D is unresolved. Germline lookup yields CDR1 MNHNS and CDR2 SASEGT. Trimming cost V 3 bases and J 4 bases, with 9 bases left between them. The CDR3 contains 13 residues. This chain's CDR3 is CASSDLRPTEAFF. The part of the CDR3 DNA that was read is TGTGCCAGCAGTGACCTGAGGCCCACTGAA.

Comment on this clone: The read halts 3 residues ahead of the CDR3 end, with the missing end drawn from the germline J gene. The chain couples TRBV7-9 to TRBJ2-3; D is undetermined. The CDR3 runs 14 residues. The V gene's germline CDR1 is SEHNR and CDR2 FQNEAQ (reference sequence). V was trimmed by 5 bases and J by 3 bases, leaving 12 bases between them. The CDR3 bases that were read are TGTGCCAGCAGCCAATCGTACGGGACAGATACG. Translation gives CASSQSYGTDT. The full CDR3 reads CASSQSYGTDTQYF.

Note on this clone: Read coverage stops 3 residues before the CDR3 terminus; the germline J gene supplies the remainder. The chain combines TRBV19 with TRBJ1-3; 7 nucleotides align to TRBD1. Germline V gene sequence: CDR1 LNHDA, CDR2 SQIVND (reference sequence). J gave up 1 base and V 5 bases, and 11 bases lay outside the gene matches. This CDR3 is built from 17 residues. The sequenced CDR3 bases are TGTGCCAGTAGTTCGCTAAAGAGGGGGCTTTCTGGAAACACC. It specifies CASSSLKRGLSGNT. Given in full, the CDR3 is CASSSLKRGLSGNTIYF.

CDR3 DNA (partial): TGTGCCAGCTCATCGGACAGTAGCTATGGC. The encoded protein is CASSSDSSYG. The whole CDR3 reads CASSSDSSYGYTF. The chain joins TRBV18 to TRBJ1-2, with a tentative D call TRBD1 (6 bases). The CDR3 goes on 3 residues after the read ends, and that part is filled in from the germline J gene. CDR1 is KGHSH and CDR2 is LQKENI in the germline V gene. V lost 5 bases and J lost 4, with 11 bases in between. The CDR3 consists of 13 residues.

Concerning this clone itself: The read stops 3 residues short of the end of the CDR3; the missing end is completed from the germline J gene. This chain connects TRBV7-9 to TRBJ2-1; D possibly corresponds to TRBD2 (5 bases). Per the germline V gene, CDR1 is SEHNR and CDR2 is FQNEAQ (reference sequence). Between the trimmed V and J ends, which lost 2 bases and 7 bases, there was a span of 12 bases. The CDR3 loop spans 14 amino acids. The CDR3 here is CASSLKGLGNEQFF. CDR3 DNA, as far as it was read: TGTGCCAGCAGCTTAAAAGGACTCGGAAATGAG.

To note about this clone: The sequence runs out 3 residues before the end of the CDR3; the remainder is reconstructed from the germline J gene. The chain employs TRBV12-3 or TRBV12-4 and TRBJ2-1; 8 positions agree with TRBD2. The CDR3 runs to 14 residues. With 2 bases clipped from V and 9 bases from J, the junction kept 6 bases outside the gene matches. The chain's CDR3 is CASSLRGLGTEQFF. The CDR3 bases that were read are TGTGCCAGCAGTTTAAGGGGACTAGGCACTGAG.

With regard to this clone: The missing CDR3 end, 3 residues past where the read stops, is filled in from the germline J gene. V gene TRBV5-1 combines with J gene TRBJ2-7, with 7 bases lining up with TRBD1. With V trimmed by 0 bases and J by 0 bases, 6 bases remained unmatched. The CDR3 has 16 amino acids. CDR1 is SGHRS, CDR2 YFSETQ, per germline. The part of the CDR3 DNA that was read is TGCGCCAGCAGCTTGGAGGGGGCCACGAGCTCCTACGAG. This codes for CASSLEGATSSYE. The whole CDR3 region reads CASSLEGATSSYEQYF.